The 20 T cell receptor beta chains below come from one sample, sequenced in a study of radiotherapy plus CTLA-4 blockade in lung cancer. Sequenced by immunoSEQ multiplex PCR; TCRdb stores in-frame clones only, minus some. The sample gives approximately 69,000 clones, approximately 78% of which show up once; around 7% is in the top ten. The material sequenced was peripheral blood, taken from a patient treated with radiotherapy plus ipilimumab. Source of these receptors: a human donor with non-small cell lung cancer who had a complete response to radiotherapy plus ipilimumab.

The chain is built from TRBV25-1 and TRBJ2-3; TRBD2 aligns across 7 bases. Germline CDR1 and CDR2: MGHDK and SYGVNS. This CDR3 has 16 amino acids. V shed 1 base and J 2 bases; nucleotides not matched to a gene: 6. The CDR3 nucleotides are TGTGCCAGCAGTGAATCGCCTAGCGGAGACACAGATACGCAGTATTTT. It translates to CASSESPSGDTDTQYF.

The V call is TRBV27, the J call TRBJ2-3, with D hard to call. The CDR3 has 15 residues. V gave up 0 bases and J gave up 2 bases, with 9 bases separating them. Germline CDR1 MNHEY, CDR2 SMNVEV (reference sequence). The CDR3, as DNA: TGTGCCAGCAGTTTATCCGGGTCCTTCACAGATACGCAGTATTTT. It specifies CASSLSGSFTDTQYF.

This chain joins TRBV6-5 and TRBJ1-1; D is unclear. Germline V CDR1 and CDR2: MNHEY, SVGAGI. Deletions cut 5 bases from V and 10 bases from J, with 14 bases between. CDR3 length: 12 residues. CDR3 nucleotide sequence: TGTGCCAGCAGTCCAGGACCAGTTGGAGCTTTCTTT. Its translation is CASSPGPVGAFF.

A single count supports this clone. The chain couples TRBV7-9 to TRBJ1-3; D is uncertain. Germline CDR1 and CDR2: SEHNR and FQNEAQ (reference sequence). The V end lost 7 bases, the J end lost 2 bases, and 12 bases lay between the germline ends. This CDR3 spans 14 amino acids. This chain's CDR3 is CASIPGRTGNTIYF. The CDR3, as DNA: TGTGCCAGCATCCCCGGTCGCACTGGAAACACCATATATTTT.

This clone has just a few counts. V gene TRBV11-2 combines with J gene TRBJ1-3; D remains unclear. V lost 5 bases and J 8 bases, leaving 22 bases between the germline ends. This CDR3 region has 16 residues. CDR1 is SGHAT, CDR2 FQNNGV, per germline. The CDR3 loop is CASSPGFGVPGDTIYF. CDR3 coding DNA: TGTGCCAGCAGCCCAGGCTTTGGGGTTCCAGGAGACACCATATATTTT.

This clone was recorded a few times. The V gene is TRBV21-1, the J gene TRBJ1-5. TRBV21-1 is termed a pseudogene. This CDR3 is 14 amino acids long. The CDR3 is CASRDPTGRQPQHF. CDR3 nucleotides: TGTGCCAGCAGGGATCCCACGGGTCGTCAGCCCCAGCATTTT.

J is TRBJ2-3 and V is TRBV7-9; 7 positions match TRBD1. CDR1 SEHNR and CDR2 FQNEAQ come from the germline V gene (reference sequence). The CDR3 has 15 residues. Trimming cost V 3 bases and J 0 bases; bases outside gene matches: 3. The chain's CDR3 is CASSLGQLSTDTQYF. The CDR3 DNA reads TGTGCCAGCAGCTTGGGACAGCTTAGCACAGATACGCAGTATTTT.

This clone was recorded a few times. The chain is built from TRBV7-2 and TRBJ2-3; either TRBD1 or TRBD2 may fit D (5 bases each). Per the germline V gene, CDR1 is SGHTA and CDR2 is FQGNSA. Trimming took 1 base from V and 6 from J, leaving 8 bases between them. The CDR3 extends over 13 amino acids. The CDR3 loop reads CASSLDRGDTQYF. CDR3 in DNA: TGTGCCAGCAGCTTAGATCGGGGCGATACGCAGTATTTT.

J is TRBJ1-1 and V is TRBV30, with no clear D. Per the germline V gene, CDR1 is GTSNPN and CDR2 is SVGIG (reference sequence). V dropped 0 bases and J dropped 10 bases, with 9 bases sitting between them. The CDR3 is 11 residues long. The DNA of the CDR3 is TGTGCCTGGAGTGTATTGGGAGGAGCTTTCTTT. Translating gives CAWSVLGGAFF.

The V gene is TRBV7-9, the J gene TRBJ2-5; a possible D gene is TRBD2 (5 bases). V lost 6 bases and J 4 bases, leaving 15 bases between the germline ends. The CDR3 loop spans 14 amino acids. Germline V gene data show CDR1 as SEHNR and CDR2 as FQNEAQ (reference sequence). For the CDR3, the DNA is TGTGCCAGCAGTCCTCCCGGGGTTGGAGAGACCCAGTACTTC. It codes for CASSPPGVGETQYF. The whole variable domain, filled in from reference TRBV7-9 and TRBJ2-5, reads DTGVSQNPRHKITKRGQNVTFRCDPISEHNRLYWYRQTLGQGPEFLTYFQNEAQLEKSRLLSDRFSAERPKGSFSTLEIQRTEQGDSAMYLCASSPPGVGETQYFGPGTRLLVL.

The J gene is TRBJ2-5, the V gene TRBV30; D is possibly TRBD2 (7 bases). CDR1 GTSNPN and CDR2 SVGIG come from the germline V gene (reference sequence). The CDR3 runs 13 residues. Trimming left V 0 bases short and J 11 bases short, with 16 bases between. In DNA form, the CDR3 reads TGTGCCTGGAGTGTAGGGGGAGGGTTTGGGCAGTACTTC. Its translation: CAWSVGGGFGQYF.

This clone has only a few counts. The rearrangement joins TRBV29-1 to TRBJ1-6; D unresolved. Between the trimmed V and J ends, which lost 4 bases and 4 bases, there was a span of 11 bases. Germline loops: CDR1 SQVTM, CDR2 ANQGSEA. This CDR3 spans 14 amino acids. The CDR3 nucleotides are TGCAGCGTTGCGGCAGACGAATATAATTCACCCCTCCACTTT. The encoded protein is CSVAADEYNSPLHF.

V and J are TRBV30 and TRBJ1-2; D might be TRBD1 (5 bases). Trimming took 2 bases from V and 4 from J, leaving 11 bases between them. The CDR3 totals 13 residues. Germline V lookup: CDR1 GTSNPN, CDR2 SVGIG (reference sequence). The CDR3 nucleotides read TGTGCCTGGAGTTACGACAGCCTCTATGGCTACACCTTC. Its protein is CAWSYDSLYGYTF.

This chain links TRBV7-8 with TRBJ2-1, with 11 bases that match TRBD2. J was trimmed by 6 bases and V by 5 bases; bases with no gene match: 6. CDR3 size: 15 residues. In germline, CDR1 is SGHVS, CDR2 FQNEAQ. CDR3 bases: TGTGCCAGCAGCCATCGACTAGCGGGGTTCAATGAGCAGTTCTTC. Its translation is CASSHRLAGFNEQFF.

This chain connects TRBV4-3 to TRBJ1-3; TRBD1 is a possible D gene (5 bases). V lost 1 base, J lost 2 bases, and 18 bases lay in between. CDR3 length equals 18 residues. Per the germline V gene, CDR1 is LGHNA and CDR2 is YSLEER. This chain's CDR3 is CASSQAAWGFWAGNTIYF. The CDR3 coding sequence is TGCGCCAGCAGCCAAGCCGCCTGGGGCTTTTGGGCTGGAAACACCATATATTTT.

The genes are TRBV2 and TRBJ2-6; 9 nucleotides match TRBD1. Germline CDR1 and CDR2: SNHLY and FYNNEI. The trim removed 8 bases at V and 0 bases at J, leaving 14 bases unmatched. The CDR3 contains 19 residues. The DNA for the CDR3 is TGTGCCAGCGGAGGACAGGGGCCGCCTCTTTCCTCTGGGGCCAACGTCCTGACTTTC. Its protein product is CASGGQGPPLSSGANVLTF.

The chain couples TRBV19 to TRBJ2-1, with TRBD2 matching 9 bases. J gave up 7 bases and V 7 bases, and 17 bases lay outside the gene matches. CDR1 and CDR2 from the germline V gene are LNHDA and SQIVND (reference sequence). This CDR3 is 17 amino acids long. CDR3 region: CASMPLGRRGGINEQFF. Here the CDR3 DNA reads TGTGCCAGTATGCCCTTGGGGCGGCGGGGGGGCATAAATGAGCAGTTCTTC.

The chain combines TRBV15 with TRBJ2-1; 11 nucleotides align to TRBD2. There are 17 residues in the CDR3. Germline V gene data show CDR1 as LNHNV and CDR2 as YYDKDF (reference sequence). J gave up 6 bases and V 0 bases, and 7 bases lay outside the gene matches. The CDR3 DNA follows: TGTGCCACCAGCAGAGACGTTAGCGGGGGGGCCTCCAATGAGCAGTTCTTC. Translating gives CATSRDVSGGASNEQFF.

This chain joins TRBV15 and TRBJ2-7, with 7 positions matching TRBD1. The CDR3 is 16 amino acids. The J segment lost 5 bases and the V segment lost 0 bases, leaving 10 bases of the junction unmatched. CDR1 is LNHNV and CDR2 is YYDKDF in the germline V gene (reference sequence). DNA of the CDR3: TGTGCCACCAGCAGAGATTTAAGGGGGCTTGTCGACGAGCAGTACGTC. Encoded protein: CATSRDLRGLVDEQYV.

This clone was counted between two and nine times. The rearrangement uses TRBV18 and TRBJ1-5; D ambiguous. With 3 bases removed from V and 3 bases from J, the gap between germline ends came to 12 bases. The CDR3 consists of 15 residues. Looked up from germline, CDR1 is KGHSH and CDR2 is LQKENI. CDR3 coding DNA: TGTGCCAGCTCACCTAGCCCGGGCAACAATCAGCCCCAGCATTTT. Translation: CASSPSPGNNQPQHF.